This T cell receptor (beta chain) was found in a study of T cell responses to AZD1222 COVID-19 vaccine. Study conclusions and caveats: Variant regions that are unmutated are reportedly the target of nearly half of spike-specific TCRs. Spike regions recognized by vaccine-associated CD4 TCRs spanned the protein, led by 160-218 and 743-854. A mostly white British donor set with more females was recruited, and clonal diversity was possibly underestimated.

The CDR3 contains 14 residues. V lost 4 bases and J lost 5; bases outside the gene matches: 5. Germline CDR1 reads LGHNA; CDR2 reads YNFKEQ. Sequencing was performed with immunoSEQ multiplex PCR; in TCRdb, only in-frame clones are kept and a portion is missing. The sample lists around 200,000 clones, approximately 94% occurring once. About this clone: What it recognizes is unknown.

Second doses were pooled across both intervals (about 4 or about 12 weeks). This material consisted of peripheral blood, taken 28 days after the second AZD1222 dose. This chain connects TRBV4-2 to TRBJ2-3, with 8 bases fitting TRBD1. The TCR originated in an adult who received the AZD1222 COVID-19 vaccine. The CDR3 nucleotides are TGTGCCAGCAGCCTACTGACAGGGGAAGATACGCAGTATTTT. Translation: CASSLLTGEDTQYF.